The 7 T cell receptor beta chains presented below share a single source sample, sequenced in a study of T cells in Graves' hyperthyroidism and ophthalmopathy. Amplified TCR beta CDR3 regions came from RNA transcripts. Researchers ran a first-round RT-PCR on the TCR CDR3 using the HTBI primer set. TCRdb re-called the multiplex PCR reads with MiXCR, one entry per CDR3 protein. The table records more than 150,000 distinct CDR3 sequences, approximately 15% of them present only once. The sample was blood. The receptors shown here come from a woman in her 50s with Graves' hyperthyroidism.

This clonotype was observed many times. CDR3 in DNA: TGTGCCAGCAGCTTAGAGGGGGGGGGAGAGTGGCCCCAGCATTTT. Translated: CASSLEGGGEWPQHF. The chain links TRBV7-2 to TRBJ1-5; a possible D gene is TRBD1 (6 bases). CDR3 length: 15 amino acids. The V end lost 1 base, the J end lost 9 bases, and 16 bases lay between the germline ends. Germline CDR1 reads SGHTA; CDR2 reads FQGNSA. Looking up the rest from reference TRBV7-2 and TRBJ1-5 gives the full variable domain: GAGVSQSPSNKVTEKGKDVELRCDPISGHTALYWYRQSLGQGLEFLIYFQGNSAPDKSGLPSDRFSAERTGGSVSTLTIQRTQQEDSAVYLCASSLEGGGEWPQHFGDGTRLSIL.

This chain joins TRBV28 and TRBJ2-1; 10 bases are shared with TRBD2. Per the germline V gene, CDR1 is MDHEN and CDR2 is SYDVKM. This CDR3 is built from 14 residues. J lost 4 bases, V lost 8 bases, and 5 bases had no gene match. CDR3 DNA sequence: TGTGCCAGCGAACTAGCGGGGACATACAATGAGCAGTTCTTC. Translated: CASELAGTYNEQFF.

This clonotype appeared many times. This sequence joins TRBV6-1 and TRBJ2-7; 7 bases are shared with TRBD1. Germline CDR1 reads MNHNS; CDR2 reads SASEGT. The CDR3 length is 14 residues. The trim removed 8 bases at V and 2 bases at J, leaving 9 bases unmatched. In DNA form, the CDR3 reads TGTGCCAGCGGGGACAGCCAACCACCCTACGAGCAGTACTTC. Translated: CASGDSQPPYEQYF.

In its sample, this clonotype was seen many times. This chain links TRBV24-1 with TRBJ2-5; 9 bases match TRBD2. Germline V gives CDR1 KGHDR, CDR2 SFDVKD. The trim removed 6 bases at V and 5 bases at J, leaving 3 bases unmatched. This CDR3 spans 13 amino acids. The CDR3 region has the DNA TGTGCCACCAGTTGGGCGGGGGGGGAGACCCAGTACTTC. Amino acids: CATSWAGGETQYF.

This clonotype was observed many times. The rearrangement uses TRBV2 and TRBJ1-6; tentatively, D is TRBD1 (5 bases). V was pared by 6 bases and J by 7 bases, with 13 bases between. Per germline, CDR1 SNHLY and CDR2 FYNNEI. The CDR3 covers 14 residues. Here the CDR3 DNA reads TGTGCCAGCAGGCAGGGATATCGGAATTCACCCCTCCACTTT. It codes for CASRQGYRNSPLHF.

This clonotype has at least ten counts. The rearrangement joins TRBV6-2 or TRBV6-3 to TRBJ2-7, with D possibly TRBD2 on 6 matching bases. V dropped 6 bases and J dropped 4 bases, with 10 bases sitting between them. This CDR3 region has 12 residues. CDR1 and CDR2 (germline): MNHEY, SVGEGT. This CDR3 is CASSRDWYEQYF. The CDR3 DNA reads as TGTGCCAGCAGCCGGGACTGGTACGAGCAGTACTTC.

This clonotype was seen many times. The chain links TRBV20-1 to TRBJ2-2, with D perhaps matching TRBD2 (6 bases). The CDR3 totals 14 residues. CDR1 and CDR2 (germline): DFQATT, SNEGSKA (reference sequence). Trimming removed 3 bases at V and 3 bases at J, with 11 bases between. CDR3: CSARTSDYTGELFF. The CDR3 region has the DNA TGCAGTGCTAGGACTAGTGATTACACCGGGGAGCTGTTTTTT.